A single sample is the source of the 11 T cell receptor beta chains below, sequenced in a study of OX40 agonist ivuxolimab in advanced cancers. Here immunoSEQ multiplex PCR was the method, and the copy in TCRdb shows in-frame clones only, minus some. Of 90,000 to 100,000 clones in the sample, about nine tenths were seen once. Sequenced here: CD4+ or CD8+ T cells sorted from blood, sampled in a trial of the OX40 agonist ivuxolimab. The receptors derive from an adult with an advanced solid tumor such as melanoma, head and neck, liver or kidney cancer.

This rearrangement joins TRBV9 to TRBJ1-2; D is perhaps TRBD1 (5 bases). Germline V CDR1 and CDR2: SGDLS, YYNGEE. V was trimmed by 2 bases and J by 4 bases, leaving 15 bases between them. This CDR3 comprises 15 residues. DNA for the CDR3: TGTGCCAGCAGCGTCGCCCCCGACAGCTCCTATGGCTACACCTTC. Amino acids: CASSVAPDSSYGYTF.

The chain has TRBV10-3 and TRBJ2-5; TRBD2 aligns across 16 bases. Germline V gene lookup returns CDR1 ENHRY and CDR2 SYGVKD. The V gene end was trimmed by 4 bases and the J gene end by 5 bases; junction bases not matched to a gene: 4. CDR3 length: 16 residues. DNA of the CDR3: TGTGCCATCAGTGGGGGACTAGCGGGAGGGCTCGAGACCCAGTACTTC. This sequence encodes CAISGGLAGGLETQYF.

The gene calls are TRBV6-1 and TRBJ2-1; the D gene could be TRBD1 or TRBD2 (5 bases each). V lost 10 bases, J lost 7 bases, and 23 bases lay in between. Germline V CDR1 and CDR2: MNHNS, SASEGT. The CDR3 sequence is 15 residues long. DNA for the CDR3: TGTGCCATTAGAGGGGCCGTGGGGCCTGGTAATGAGCAGTTCTTC. Protein sequence: CAIRGAVGPGNEQFF.

The chain has TRBV2 and TRBJ2-7; weak D call: TRBD2 (6 bases). The V and J ends lost 2 bases and 0 bases respectively, with 14 bases between them. Germline V gene data show CDR1 as SNHLY and CDR2 as FYNNEI. CDR3 size: 16 residues. The CDR3 here is CASSENPGGTSYEQYF. As DNA, the CDR3 is TGTGCCAGCAGTGAAAATCCTGGCGGGACCTCCTACGAGCAGTACTTC.

The gene calls are TRBV19 and TRBJ2-4; 8 bases fit TRBD1. The CDR3 loop spans 14 amino acids. V shed 6 bases and J 3 bases; nucleotides not matched to a gene: 4. The germline gives CDR1 LNHDA, CDR2 SQIVND (reference sequence). CDR3 nucleotides: TGTGCCAGTAGCGACAGGGGTGGCAAAAACATTCAGTACTTC. Translation gives CASSDRGGKNIQYF. Variable domain in full (rest from reference TRBV19 and TRBJ2-4): DGGITQSPKYLFRKEGQNVTLSCEQNLNHDAMYWYRQDPGQGLRLIYYSQIVNDFQKGDIAEGYSVSREKKESFPLTVTSAQKNPTAFYLCASSDRGGKNIQYFGAGTRLSVL.

The chain carries TRBV2 and TRBJ1-5; perhaps TRBD1 as D (6 bases). CDR1 SNHLY and CDR2 FYNNEI come from the germline V gene. This CDR3 contains 14 residues. Trimming took off 6 bases at V and 3 bases at J, with 12 bases between the two ends. The CDR3 coding sequence is TGTGCCAGCAGAGAAACAGGGAACAATCAGCCCCAGCATTTT. It translates to CASRETGNNQPQHF.

The chain uses TRBV30 and TRBJ1-1; D is unclear. With 0 bases removed from V and 11 bases from J, the gap between germline ends came to 13 bases. Germline loops: CDR1 GTSNPN, CDR2 SVGIG (reference sequence). This CDR3 has 12 amino acids. CDR3 amino acids: CAWSVAPPKAFF. DNA for the CDR3: TGTGCCTGGAGTGTAGCTCCCCCGAAGGCTTTCTTT.

The V gene is TRBV10-3, the J gene TRBJ2-1; 7 bases are a match to TRBD1. The J segment lost 5 bases and the V segment lost 9 bases, leaving 10 bases of the junction unmatched. The CDR3 totals 14 residues. Germline V gene sequence: CDR1 ENHRY, CDR2 SYGVKD. CDR3 sequence reads: CAITRQGANNEQFF. The CDR3 nucleotides read TGTGCCATTACGCGACAGGGCGCTAACAATGAGCAGTTCTTC.

V usage is TRBV14 and J usage is TRBJ1-4; 7 bases fit TRBD1. The V gene end was trimmed by 5 bases and the J gene end by 11 bases; junction bases not matched to a gene: 14. This CDR3 has 15 amino acids. Germline V gene lookup returns CDR1 SGHDN and CDR2 FVKESK. DNA for the CDR3: TGTGCCAGCAGCTCATCACCGGGGAGCAGGGGGAAACTGTTTTTT. It translates to CASSSSPGSRGKLFF.

This CDR3 reads CASRNRVGQETQYF. CDR3 nucleotide sequence: TGCGCCAGCAGAAACAGGGTTGGGCAAGAGACCCAGTACTTC. The J gene is TRBJ2-5, the V gene TRBV5-1, with a tentative D call TRBD1 (6 bases). CDR1 and CDR2 (germline): SGHRS, YFSETQ. The germline V and J ends were trimmed by 5 bases and 2 bases, with 13 bases remaining between them. The CDR3 is made up of 14 amino acids.

The chain is built from TRBV6-5 and TRBJ2-5; 7 bases are shared with TRBD1. V lost 7 bases and J lost 2; bases outside the gene matches: 4. The CDR3 contains 13 residues. In germline, CDR1 is MNHEY, CDR2 SVGAGI. CDR3 protein: CASKLGQQETQYF. The CDR3 coding sequence is TGTGCCAGCAAACTGGGACAGCAAGAGACCCAGTACTTC.